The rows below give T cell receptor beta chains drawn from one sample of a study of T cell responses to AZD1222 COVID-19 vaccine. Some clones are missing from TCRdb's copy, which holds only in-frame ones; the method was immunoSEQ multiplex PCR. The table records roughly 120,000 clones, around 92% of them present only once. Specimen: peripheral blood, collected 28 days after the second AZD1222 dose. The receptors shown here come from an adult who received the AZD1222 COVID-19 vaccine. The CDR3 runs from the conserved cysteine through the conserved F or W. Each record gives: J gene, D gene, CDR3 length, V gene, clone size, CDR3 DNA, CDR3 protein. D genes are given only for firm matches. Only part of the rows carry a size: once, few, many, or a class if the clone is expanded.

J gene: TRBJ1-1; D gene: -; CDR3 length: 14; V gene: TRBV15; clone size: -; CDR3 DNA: TGTGCCACCAGCATGCCCTACGGAGACACTGAAGCTTTCTTT; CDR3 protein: CATSMPYGDTEAFF
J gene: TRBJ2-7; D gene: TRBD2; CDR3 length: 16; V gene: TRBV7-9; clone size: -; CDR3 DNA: TGTGCCAGCAGCCTGACTAGCGGGAGGGTTTTGGACGAGCAGTACTTC; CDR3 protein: CASSLTSGRVLDEQYF
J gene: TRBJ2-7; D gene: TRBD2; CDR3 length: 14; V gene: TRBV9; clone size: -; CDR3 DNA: TGTGCCAGCAGCGCAAGCGGGAGAGCCTACGAGCAGTACTTC; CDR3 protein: CASSASGRAYEQYF
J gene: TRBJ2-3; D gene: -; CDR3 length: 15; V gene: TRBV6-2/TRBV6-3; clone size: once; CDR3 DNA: TGTGCCAGCAGTTACGGAGGGCTAGTCCCAGATACGCAGTATTTT; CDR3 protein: CASSYGGLVPDTQYF
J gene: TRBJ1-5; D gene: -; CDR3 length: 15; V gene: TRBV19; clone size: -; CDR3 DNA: TGTGCCAGTAGTCTACAGGGTGCAGGCAATCAGCCCCAGCATTTT; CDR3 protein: CASSLQGAGNQPQHF
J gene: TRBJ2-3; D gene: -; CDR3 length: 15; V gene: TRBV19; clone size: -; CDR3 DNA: TGTGCCAGTAGTATCCTAGTGGCTTCCACAGATACGCAGTATTTT; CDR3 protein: CASSILVASTDTQYF
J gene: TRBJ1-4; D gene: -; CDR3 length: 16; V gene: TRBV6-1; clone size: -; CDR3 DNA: TGTGCCAGCAGTGTTGTGAAGGTCAGAACTAATGAAAAACTGTTTTTT; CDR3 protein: CASSVVKVRTNEKLFF
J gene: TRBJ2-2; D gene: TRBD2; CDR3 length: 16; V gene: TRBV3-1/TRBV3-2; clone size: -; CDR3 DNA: TGTGCCAGCAGCGCTCCCGGGACTAGCTTCACCGGGGAGCTGTTTTTT; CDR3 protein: CASSAPGTSFTGELFF
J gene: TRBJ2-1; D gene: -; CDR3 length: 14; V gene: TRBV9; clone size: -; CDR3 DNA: TGTGCCAGCACTAGGGGATCCTCCTACAATGAGCAGTTCTTC; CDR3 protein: CASTRGSSYNEQFF
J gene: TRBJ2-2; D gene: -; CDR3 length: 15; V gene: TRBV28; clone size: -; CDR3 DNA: TGTGCCAGCGGGTCCCTGGACTCATACACCGGGGAGCTGTTTTTT; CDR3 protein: CASGSLDSYTGELFF
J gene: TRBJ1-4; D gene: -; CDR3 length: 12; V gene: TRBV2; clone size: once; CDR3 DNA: TGTGCCAGCAGTGTCCGGGACGCCGCGCCCCGTTTT; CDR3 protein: CASSVRDAAPRF
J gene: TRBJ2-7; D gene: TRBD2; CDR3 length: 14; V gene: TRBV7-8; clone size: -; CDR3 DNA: TGTGCCAGCAGCTTACGGACTAGCGCCGACGAGCAGTACTTC; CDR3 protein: CASSLRTSADEQYF
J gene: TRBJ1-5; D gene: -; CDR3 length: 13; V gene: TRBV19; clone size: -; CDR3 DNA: TGTGCCAGTAGTTCGCAGGGTGTTCAGCCCCAGCATTTT; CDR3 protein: CASSSQGVQPQHF
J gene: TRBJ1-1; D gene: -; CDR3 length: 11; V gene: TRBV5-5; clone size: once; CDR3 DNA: TGTGCCAGCAGCGGCCGGGAGAGAGCTTTCTTT; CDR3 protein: CASSGRERAFF
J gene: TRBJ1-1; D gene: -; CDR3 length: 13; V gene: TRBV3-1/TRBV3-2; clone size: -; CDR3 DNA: TGTGCCAGCAGCCCAGGGACTGGGTGGGAAGCTTTCTTT; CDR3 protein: CASSPGTGWEAFF
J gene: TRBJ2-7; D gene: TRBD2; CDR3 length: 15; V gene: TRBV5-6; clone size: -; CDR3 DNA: TGTGCCAGCAGCTTGTCGCCGGGACTAGCCTACGAGCAGTACTTC; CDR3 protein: CASSLSPGLAYEQYF
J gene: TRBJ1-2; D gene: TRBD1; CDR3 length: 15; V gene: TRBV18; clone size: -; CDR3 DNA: TGTGCCAGCTCACCGGGGCAGGGGGCCAACTATGGCTACACCTTC; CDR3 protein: CASSPGQGANYGYTF
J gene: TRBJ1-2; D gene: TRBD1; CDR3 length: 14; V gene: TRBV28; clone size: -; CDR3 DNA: TGTGCCAGCAGGTTGAGAGGGACAGGGCTTGGCTACACCTTC; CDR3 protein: CASRLRGTGLGYTF
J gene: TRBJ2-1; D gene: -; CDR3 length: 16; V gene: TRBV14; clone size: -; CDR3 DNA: TGTGCCAGCAGCCAACTAGCAACATACAGGGTAATTGAGCAGTTCTTC; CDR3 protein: CASSQLATYRVIEQFF
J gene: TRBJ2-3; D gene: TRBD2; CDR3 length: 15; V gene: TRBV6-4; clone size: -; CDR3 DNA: TGTGCCAGCCTAGCGGGAGGGCCTAGCACAGATACGCAGTATTTT; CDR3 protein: CASLAGGPSTDTQYF
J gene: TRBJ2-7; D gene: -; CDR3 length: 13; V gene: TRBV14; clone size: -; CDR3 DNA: TGTGCCAGCAGCCAAGCGGGTGGCGGAGAGCAGTACTTC; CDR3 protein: CASSQAGGGEQYF
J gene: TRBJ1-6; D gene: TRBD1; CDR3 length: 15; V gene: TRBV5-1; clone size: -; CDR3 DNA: TGCGCCAGCAGCTACCTCCGGGACAGTAATTCACCCCTCCACTTT; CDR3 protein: CASSYLRDSNSPLHF
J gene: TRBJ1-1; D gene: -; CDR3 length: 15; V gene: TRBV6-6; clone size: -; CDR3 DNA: TGTGCCAGCAGTTACTCGATTGGAAAGAACACTGAAGCTTTCTTT; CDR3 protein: CASSYSIGKNTEAFF
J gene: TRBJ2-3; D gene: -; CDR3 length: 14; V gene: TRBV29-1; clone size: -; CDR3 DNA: TGCAGCGTTGAGTCGCCCTCTAGCACAGATACGCAGTATTTT; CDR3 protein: CSVESPSSTDTQYF
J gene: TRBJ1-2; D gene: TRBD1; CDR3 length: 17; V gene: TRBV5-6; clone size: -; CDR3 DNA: TGTGCCAGCAGCGTTGGTTTCGGACAGGGGGTAGGTTATGGCTACACCTTC; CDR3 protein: CASSVGFGQGVGYGYTF
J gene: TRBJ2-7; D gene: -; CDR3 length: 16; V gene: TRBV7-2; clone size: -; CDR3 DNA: TGTGCCAGCAGCTTAGGTCCAGGGAGAGTTCGTAACGAGCAGTACTTC; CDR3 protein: CASSLGPGRVRNEQYF
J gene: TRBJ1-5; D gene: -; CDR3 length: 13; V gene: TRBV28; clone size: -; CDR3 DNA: TGTGCCAGCAGGGCCTATAACAATCAGCCCCAGCATTTT; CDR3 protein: CASRAYNNQPQHF
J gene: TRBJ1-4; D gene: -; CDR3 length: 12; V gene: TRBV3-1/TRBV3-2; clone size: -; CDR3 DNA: TGTGCCAGCGGATCCCGGGCCGAAAAACTGTTTTTT; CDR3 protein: CASGSRAEKLFF
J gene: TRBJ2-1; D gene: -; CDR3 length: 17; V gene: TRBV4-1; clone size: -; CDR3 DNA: TGCGCCAGCAGCCAACCGGCGGGACTTTCCTCCTACAATGAGCAGTTCTTC; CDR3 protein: CASSQPAGLSSYNEQFF
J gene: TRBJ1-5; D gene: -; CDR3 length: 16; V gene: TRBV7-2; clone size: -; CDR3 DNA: TGTGCCAGCAGCTTAGCTTTAGAGTATAGCAATCAGCCCCAGCATTTT; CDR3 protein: CASSLALEYSNQPQHF
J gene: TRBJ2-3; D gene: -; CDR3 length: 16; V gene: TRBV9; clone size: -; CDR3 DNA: TGTGCCAGCAGCGTAGGTCGCGGCGGATCCGGAGATACGCAGTATTTT; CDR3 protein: CASSVGRGGSGDTQYF
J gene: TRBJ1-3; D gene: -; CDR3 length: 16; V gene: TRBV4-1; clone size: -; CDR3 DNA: TGCGCCAGCAGCCAAGATGGGGCCTACTCTGGAAACACCATATATTTT; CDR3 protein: CASSQDGAYSGNTIYF
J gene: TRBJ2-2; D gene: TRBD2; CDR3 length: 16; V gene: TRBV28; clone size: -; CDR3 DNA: TGTGCCATCAGGACTAGCGGGGGGAAAAACACCGGGGAGCTGTTTTTT; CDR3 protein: CAIRTSGGKNTGELFF
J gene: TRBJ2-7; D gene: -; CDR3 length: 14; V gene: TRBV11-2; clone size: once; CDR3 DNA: TGTGCCAGCAGCATGCAGGCGAGCTCCTACGAGCAGTACTTC; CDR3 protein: CASSMQASSYEQYF
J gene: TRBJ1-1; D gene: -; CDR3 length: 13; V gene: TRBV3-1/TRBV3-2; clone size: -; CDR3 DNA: TGTGCCAGCAGCCTCGCGGTGGGCTCTGAAGCTTTCTTT; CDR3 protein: CASSLAVGSEAFF